This TCR beta chain was documented in a study of STAT5B mutations in CD4+ large granular lymphocyte leukemia. Study conclusions and caveats: CD4-sorted patient repertoires seemed more clonal than healthy CD4+ repertoires.

Sequenced by immunoSEQ multiplex PCR; TCRdb stores in-frame clones only, minus some. The sample consists of under 2,500 clones, roughly 91% of them appearing once. About this clone itself: Its antigen is still unknown.

Sequenced input: PBMCs. This sequence originates from a woman in her 70s with CD4+ T-cell large granular lymphocyte leukemia.

CDR3 nucleotides: TGTGCCAGCAGCTTAGCGGGTCCCTACGAGCAGTACTTC. This gives the protein CASSLAGPYEQYF. The chain employs TRBV7-6 and TRBJ2-7; D is uncertain. The CDR3 extends over 13 amino acids. V was trimmed by 0 bases and J by 2 bases, leaving 5 bases between them. Germline V gene lookup returns CDR1 SGHVS and CDR2 FNYEAQ.